Listed here is a single TCR beta chain. The antigen it binds to is not known. A much larger clone sits a single nucleotide away, making a read error possible. The sample belongs to a study of T cells in Graves' hyperthyroidism and ophthalmopathy (dated by TCRdb to about 2019). Describing the broader study: Peripheral blood was collected at initial diagnosis, before any treatment. The approximately 90 discovery patients were randomly split 7:3 into training and test sets. According to the paper, TCR Vbeta CDR3 sequencing was carried out on approximately 140 peripheral blood samples, which came from fewer than 50 ophthalmopathy, around 74 hyperthyroidism and approximately 17 progressor patients. Prospective prediction of ophthalmopathy was tested in an independent validation cohort of some 20 hyperthyroidism patients and 17 patients who later progressed to ophthalmopathy. Thyroid tissue and blood T-cell repertoires from about six Graves' hyperthyroidism patients were also compared in the study. After blood sampling, hyperthyroidism patients were treated with methimazole at a starting dose of 30 mg daily, and ophthalmopathy patients were treated with high-dose intravenous methylprednisolone. A discovery cohort of about 95 patients, about 44 with Graves' ophthalmopathy and about 58 with stable Graves' hyperthyroidism, was used to find distinguishing TCR V-J signatures. Here is what the overall study found, with its caveats: No statistical method was used to fix the sample size in advance, and group allocation was not hidden from the investigators. In validation, progression to ophthalmopathy was predicted by the model with nearly 71% sensitivity and 72% to 85% specificity, a median of 6.5 months before onset. Most expanded thyroid clonotypes (frequency above 0.001) were also found in blood, which suggests that blood repertoires may mirror thyroid immune responses. A model built on a 13 V-J signature distinguished ophthalmopathy from stable hyperthyroidism, reaching 87.88% sensitivity and approximately 81% specificity in cross-validation and 80%/75% in testing.

The germline ends are 12 bases apart after V is trimmed by 1 base and J by 2 bases. Reading from cysteine to phenylalanine, the CDR3 counts 16 amino acids. Left in the record is the CDR3 DNA by itself, 48 bases read in frame from the first base. The TCR beta CDR3 regions were amplified from RNA transcripts. For the first round of RT-PCR on the TCR CDR3, the HTBI primer set was used together with the Qiagen OneStep RT-PCR kit. The libraries were constructed in a second round of multiplex PCR and then size-selected and purified. Sequencing of the libraries was done on an Illumina HiSeq2000 using paired-end 100 bp reads. The original pipeline was this. SOAPnuke was used to process the raw data, removing reads that contained adapters or uncalled bases, had a mean Phred below 15, or lacked an exact match to the constant primer or identifier. COPE v1.2.5 was used to merge high-quality paired reads, and clonotypes were defined as unique nucleotide sequences. MiTCR v1.1 was used to align clonotypes to the IMGT TRBV, TRBD and TRBJ reference segments. The analysis included only V-J combinations with a frequency above 0.0001, which together covered 99% to 99.2% of the repertoires. The TCS score was defined as the ratio of F50 (clonal expansion) to E x V (chaos), calculated using BLOSUM62-based TCRdist between CDR3 peptides within each V-J. Welch's t-statistics and random forest reduced fewer than 600 V-J features to 10 to 15, which were used in a naive Bayes classifier (R e1071). The raw public data were reprocessed by TCRdb itself: fastp quality trimming at Q25, MiXCR clonotype calling, in-frame beta chains only. Rows with one shared CDR3 protein collapse into an entry with the most common genes and DNA. For this entry, the V and J calls and clone size follow TCRdb and not the study's own pipeline. The sample records a few hundred thousand distinct CDR3 sequences, about 20% of which are singletons. Of the sample, 50% to 75% falls within the top ten clones.

Moderately to severely active disease, a Clinical Activity Score of at least 3, a NOSPECS grade of at least 4, and a duration under 3 months were present in ophthalmopathy patients. Patients with uncontrolled infections, other autoimmune diseases, pregnancy or lactation were excluded. Diagnoses relied on clinical symptoms, serum thyroxine and TRAb, thyroid ultrasound and orbital computed tomography. Ficoll-Paque density gradient centrifugation was used to isolate PBMCs from 10 ml of fresh peripheral blood. Total RNA was extracted using Trizol reagent, and RNA quality was assessed on an Agilent 2100 Bioanalyzer.

The rearrangement joined TRBV12-3 or TRBV12-4 to TRBJ2-1; the D segment could be TRBD1, given 5 matching bases. This TCR derives from a man aged 25 to 40 with Graves' ophthalmopathy. Sequencing used blood. Read as DNA, the sequence is TGTGCCAGCAGTTTAGTCAGACAGACAGCCTACAATGAGCAGTTCTTC. Its protein reads: CASSLVRQTAYNEQFF.